The 30 T cell receptor beta chains listed next were all sequenced from one sample in a study of OX40 agonist ivuxolimab in advanced cancers. Profiling relied on immunoSEQ multiplex PCR, and the TCRdb table lists in-frame clones only, not all of them. The repertoire has 40,000 to 45,000 clones, 70% to 85% of them found once; the top ten carry approximately 23%. Sequencing was performed on CD4+ or CD8+ T cells sorted from blood, taken in a trial of the OX40 agonist ivuxolimab. The receptors here all came from an adult with an advanced solid tumor such as melanoma, head and neck, liver or kidney cancer.

The chain employs TRBV7-9 and TRBJ2-3; D call uncertain. Germline V gene data show CDR1 as SEHNR and CDR2 as FQNEAQ (reference sequence). Trimming removed 4 bases at V and 6 bases at J, with 8 bases between. This CDR3 comprises 12 residues. The CDR3 loop is CASSWTGDTQYF. The DNA for the CDR3 is TGTGCCAGCAGCTGGACGGGTGATACGCAGTATTTT.

The chain is built from TRBV15 and TRBJ2-5; D is undetermined. V was trimmed by 2 bases and J by 5 bases, leaving 6 bases between them. Germline V gene lookup returns CDR1 LNHNV and CDR2 YYDKDF (reference sequence). This CDR3 has 12 amino acids. The CDR3 protein is CATSRIFETQYF. The CDR3 nucleotides are TGTGCCACCAGCAGAATTTTTGAGACCCAGTACTTC.

The chain employs TRBV7-9 and TRBJ2-2, with 8 nucleotides matching TRBD2. The CDR3 consists of 19 residues. Germline trimming cut 3 bases from V and 2 bases from J; bases unmatched to any gene: 14. Germline V gene lookup returns CDR1 SEHNR and CDR2 FQNEAQ (reference sequence). In DNA form, the CDR3 reads TGTGCCAGCAGCTTTTCGACAACCAGCGGGAGATACAACACCGGGGAGCTGTTTTTT. Its protein product is CASSFSTTSGRYNTGELFF.

The V gene is TRBV19, the J gene TRBJ2-1; 8 bases fit TRBD1. Looked up from germline, CDR1 is LNHDA and CDR2 is SQIVND (reference sequence). This CDR3 is 17 amino acids long. Trimming took 3 bases from V and 8 from J; bases not matched to a gene: 15. CDR3 nucleotide sequence: TGTGCCAGTAGTATTCTCTGGGGCAGGGGGCGAGGGGATGAGCAGTTCTTC. The encoded protein is CASSILWGRGRGDEQFF.

The rearrangement uses TRBV10-3 and TRBJ2-3; 16 bases line up with TRBD2. Per the germline V gene, CDR1 is ENHRY and CDR2 is SYGVKD. The CDR3 is made up of 19 amino acids. J lost 3 bases, V lost 3 bases, and 9 bases had no gene match. This CDR3 is CAISDQGTSGGAVTDTQYF. The CDR3 DNA follows: TGTGCCATCAGTGACCAAGGGACTAGCGGGGGGGCCGTTACAGATACGCAGTATTTT.

The chain is built from TRBV18 and TRBJ1-4, with D tentatively TRBD1 (6 bases). Germline assignment: CDR1 KGHSH and CDR2 LQKENI. V gave up 4 bases and J gave up 4 bases, with 10 bases separating them. This CDR3 has 14 residues. The CDR3, as DNA: TGTGCCAGCTCACTACAGGGTAGTAATGAAAAACTGTTTTTT. It encodes CASSLQGSNEKLFF.

V is TRBV7-3 and J is TRBJ2-5; D possibly corresponds to TRBD2 (5 bases). Germline V CDR1 and CDR2: SGHTA, FQGTGA. The CDR3 extends over 14 amino acids. With 1 base removed from V and 1 base from J, the gap between germline ends came to 7 bases. Written as DNA, the CDR3 is TGTGCCAGCAGCTTAAGAAGCGGCCAAGAGACCCAGTACTTC. Translated: CASSLRSGQETQYF. Based on the CDR3 plus reference TRBV7-3 and TRBJ2-5, the full variable domain is GAGVSQTPSNKVTEKGKYVELRCDPISGHTALYWYRQSLGQGPEFLIYFQGTGAADDSGLPNDRFFAVRPEGSVSTLKIQRTERGDSAVYLCASSLRSGQETQYFGPGTRLLVL.

The chain carries TRBV5-5 and TRBJ2-7; the match to TRBD2 covers 13 bases. V was clipped by 4 bases and J by 4 bases; unmatched bases: 5. The CDR3 runs to 15 residues. Per germline, CDR1 SGHKS and CDR2 YYEKEE (reference sequence). This CDR3 is CASSPRTSGRYEQYF. The CDR3 region has the DNA TGTGCCAGCAGCCCTAGGACTAGCGGGAGATACGAGCAGTACTTC. The full variable domain, with the rest looked up from reference TRBV5-5 and TRBJ2-7, is DAGVTQSPTHLIKTRGQQVTLRCSPISGHKSVSWYQQVLGQGPQFIFQYYEKEERGRGNFPDRFSARQFPNYSSELNVNALLLGDSALYLCASSPRTSGRYEQYFGPGTRLTVT.

This clone was observed a single time. J is TRBJ2-1 and V is TRBV7-9; 13 nucleotides line up with TRBD2. After removal of 5 bases from V and 4 bases from J, the junction contained 11 bases not matched to a gene. The CDR3 runs 18 residues. Germline V gene sequence: CDR1 SEHNR, CDR2 FQNEAQ (reference sequence). The CDR3 DNA sequence: TGTGCCAGCAGCCAAGATCCCGGGACTAGCGGGAAGTACAATGAGCAGTTCTTC. Translated, it gives CASSQDPGTSGKYNEQFF.

V and J are TRBV18 and TRBJ2-3; no reliable D call. This CDR3 is built from 15 residues. Deletions cut 4 bases from V and 1 base from J, with 12 bases between. The V gene's germline CDR1 is KGHSH and CDR2 LQKENI. The CDR3 spells CASSLSVQGTDTQYF. The CDR3 region has the DNA TGTGCCAGCTCACTATCAGTCCAGGGCACAGATACGCAGTATTTT.

This clone was counted a few times. The CDR3, as DNA: TGTGCCATCAGTGAGTCGAGACAGGGAATAGCTGAGCAGTTCTTC. This sequence encodes CAISESRQGIAEQFF. V usage is TRBV10-3 and J usage is TRBJ2-1; the match to TRBD1 covers 7 bases. CDR1 is ENHRY and CDR2 is SYGVKD in the germline V gene. V gave up 0 bases and J gave up 9 bases; unmatched junction bases: 8. CDR3 length: 15 residues.

The rearrangement uses TRBV19 and TRBJ2-5; D remains unclear. V lost 6 bases, J lost 2 bases, and 10 bases lay in between. Germline assignment: CDR1 LNHDA and CDR2 SQIVND (reference sequence). The length of the CDR3 is 13 residues. The CDR3 loop reads CASSLIFQETQYF. In nucleotides, the CDR3 is TGTGCCAGTAGCCTAATCTTTCAAGAGACCCAGTACTTC.

The chain is built from TRBV5-5 and TRBJ1-2; D is ambiguous. CDR1 and CDR2 (germline): SGHKS, YYEKEE (reference sequence). The length of the CDR3 is 14 residues. V was cut by 0 bases and J by 1 base, with 7 bases left in between. CDR3 sequence reads: CASSLDSRNYGYTF. As DNA, the CDR3 is TGTGCCAGCAGCTTGGACAGCCGTAACTATGGCTACACCTTC.

This chain uses TRBV4-3 with TRBJ2-7; 10 bases are a match to TRBD1. This CDR3 is 16 amino acids long. Germline V lookup: CDR1 LGHNA, CDR2 YSLEER. J was trimmed by 3 bases and V by 3 bases; bases with no gene match: 8. The CDR3, as DNA: TGCGCCAGCAGCCAGGATATCGGGACAGGGGACTACGAGCAGTACTTC. Its protein is CASSQDIGTGDYEQYF.

The chain uses TRBV2 and TRBJ2-7; 10 positions match TRBD2. Germline loops: CDR1 SNHLY, CDR2 FYNNEI. Trimming took 2 bases from V and 1 from J; bases not matched to a gene: 2. The CDR3 covers 15 residues. The chain's CDR3 is CASSERTSGSYEQYF. In DNA, the CDR3 is TGTGCCAGCAGTGAACGGACTAGCGGTTCCTACGAGCAGTACTTC.

This clone was picked up a small number of times. This sequence joins TRBV19 and TRBJ2-7, with TRBD1 matching over 8 bases. This CDR3 contains 14 residues. The J segment lost 7 bases and the V segment lost 4 bases, leaving 9 bases of the junction unmatched. Looked up from germline, CDR1 is LNHDA and CDR2 is SQIVND (reference sequence). CDR3 in amino acids: CASSNGQGRSEQYF. CDR3 nucleotides: TGTGCCAGTAGTAACGGACAGGGCCGATCGGAGCAGTACTTC.

This clone was picked up one time. The rearrangement joins TRBV7-6 to TRBJ2-1, with D hard to call. V lost 2 bases, J lost 5 bases, and 7 bases lay in between. Germline-derived CDR1 and CDR2 are SGHVS and FNYEAQ. The CDR3 sequence is 13 residues long. The CDR3: CASSLWADNEQFF. CDR3 coding DNA: TGTGCCAGCAGCTTATGGGCGGACAATGAGCAGTTCTTC. The full variable domain, with the rest looked up from reference TRBV7-6 and TRBJ2-1, is GAGVSQSPRYKVTKRGQDVALRCDPISGHVSLYWYRQALGQGPEFLTYFNYEAQQDKSGLPNDRFSAERPEGSISTLTIQRTEQRDSAMYRCASSLWADNEQFFGPGTRLTVL.

This chain uses TRBV28 with TRBJ2-1; 10 bases agree with TRBD1. The CDR3 sequence is 14 residues long. Germline V lookup: CDR1 MDHEN, CDR2 SYDVKM. After removal of 6 bases from V and 5 bases from J, the junction contained 4 bases not matched to a gene. CDR3 DNA sequence: TGTGCCAGCAGCCGGACAGGGGGGAACAATGAGCAGTTCTTC. It is translated as CASSRTGGNNEQFF.

CDR3 sequence reads: CASSLIQGGATDTQYF. For the CDR3, the DNA is TGTGCCAGCAGCCTTATACAGGGGGGCGCCACAGATACGCAGTATTTT. The J gene is TRBJ2-3, the V gene TRBV7-9; 8 bases are a match to TRBD1. The CDR3 totals 16 residues. Germline V CDR1 and CDR2: SEHNR, FQNEAQ (reference sequence). Trimming cost V 5 bases and J 2 bases; bases outside gene matches: 9.

The chain uses TRBV11-3 and TRBJ2-7, with a possible D match to TRBD1 (6 bases). V lost 1 base to trimming and J lost 0 bases, with 13 bases between them. Germline V gives CDR1 SGHNT, CDR2 YENEEA. The CDR3 spans 16 residues. In nucleotides, the CDR3 is TGTGCCAGCAGCTTAGGACAGGCCGACCGCTCCTACGAGCAGTACTTC. Translation: CASSLGQADRSYEQYF.

About this clone: This same CDR3 is encoded by further DNA sequences in the sample. The rearrangement uses TRBV7-9 and TRBJ1-5; no firm D call. This CDR3 comprises 13 residues. Trimming took off 1 base at V and 5 bases at J, with 6 bases between the two ends. Germline V gene sequence: CDR1 SEHNR, CDR2 FQNEAQ (reference sequence). The CDR3 reads CASSLGGDQPQHF. The DNA for the CDR3 is TGTGCCAGCAGCTTAGGGGGTGATCAGCCCCAGCATTTT. The entire variable domain, with the rest obtained from reference TRBV7-9 and TRBJ1-5, is as follows: DTGVSQNPRHKITKRGQNVTFRCDPISEHNRLYWYRQTLGQGPEFLTYFQNEAQLEKSRLLSDRFSAERPKGSFSTLEIQRTEQGDSAMYLCASSLGGDQPQHFGDGTRLSIL.

V gene TRBV27 combines with J gene TRBJ2-7, with TRBD1 matching over 9 bases. The CDR3 sequence is 14 residues long. V shed 5 bases, J shed 4 bases, and the junction held 6 bases outside the gene matches. Germline CDR1 and CDR2: MNHEY and SMNVEV (reference sequence). The CDR3 protein is CASSEGQGFYEQYF. CDR3 nucleotide sequence: TGTGCCAGCAGTGAGGGACAGGGCTTTTACGAGCAGTACTTC.

V gene TRBV5-1 combines with J gene TRBJ1-5; a possible D gene is TRBD1 (6 bases). V lost 0 bases to trimming and J lost 0 bases, with 10 bases between them. The CDR3 loop spans 16 amino acids. Germline V gene data show CDR1 as SGHRS and CDR2 as YFSETQ. CDR3 in DNA: TGCGCCAGCAGCTTGGAGGCGGGACATAGCAATCAGCCCCAGCATTTT. This sequence encodes CASSLEAGHSNQPQHF.

This clone showed up just once. The chain couples TRBV9 to TRBJ1-4, with 7 bases lining up with TRBD1. CDR1 and CDR2 (germline): SGDLS, YYNGEE. The CDR3 extends over 16 amino acids. After removal of 3 bases from V and 7 bases from J, the junction contained 12 bases not matched to a gene. CDR3 loop: CASSERSQGGSEKLFF. For the CDR3, the DNA is TGTGCCAGCAGCGAGAGGAGCCAGGGGGGGAGTGAAAAACTGTTTTTT.

The chain combines TRBV29-1 with TRBJ1-1; TRBD1 matches at 10 bases. This CDR3 spans 15 amino acids. Germline trimming cut 3 bases from V and 6 bases from J; bases unmatched to any gene: 10. Germline values: CDR1 SQVTM, CDR2 ANQGSEA. CDR3 nucleotide sequence: TGCAGCGTTGAGGACCGGGACAGGGGCCGGGCTGAAGCTTTCTTT. Its protein is CSVEDRDRGRAEAFF.

The chain recombines TRBV28 with TRBJ1-3, with 7 bases fitting TRBD1. The CDR3 totals 15 residues. The V and J ends lost 6 bases and 5 bases, in that order; junction bases with no gene match: 10. Per germline, CDR1 MDHEN and CDR2 SYDVKM. In nucleotides, the CDR3 is TGTGCCAGCAGCCAAATCTGGGACAGTAGAAACACCATATATTTT. It codes for CASSQIWDSRNTIYF.

The chain couples TRBV20-1 to TRBJ2-5; perhaps TRBD1 as D (5 bases). V shed 7 bases and J shed 2 bases, with 8 bases lying between them. The CDR3 extends over 11 amino acids. CDR1 is DFQATT and CDR2 is SNEGSKA in the germline V gene (reference sequence). CDR3 region: CSGDRQETQYF. Here the CDR3 DNA reads TGCAGTGGAGACAGACAAGAGACCCAGTACTTC.

This clone was detected only once. V gene TRBV4-3 combines with J gene TRBJ1-3; D not resolved. Trimming cost V 0 bases and J 0 bases, with 9 bases left between them. CDR1 LGHNA and CDR2 YSLEER come from the germline V gene. The CDR3 is 16 amino acids. This CDR3 reads CASSQDDVGSGNTIYF. In DNA, the CDR3 is TGCGCCAGCAGCCAAGATGATGTGGGCTCTGGAAACACCATATATTTT.

This chain connects TRBV27 to TRBJ2-1, with unresolved D. Between the trimmed V and J ends, which lost 2 bases and 3 bases, there was a span of 5 bases. There are 13 residues in the CDR3. Germline CDR1 MNHEY, CDR2 SMNVEV (reference sequence). This chain's CDR3 is CASSLGVYNEQFF. The CDR3 DNA reads TGTGCCAGCAGTTTAGGAGTCTACAATGAGCAGTTCTTC.

The chain is built from TRBV6-6 and TRBJ2-3; D is perhaps TRBD2 (6 bases). CDR3 length: 12 amino acids. With 7 bases removed from V and 7 bases from J, the gap between germline ends came to 12 bases. The germline gives CDR1 MNHNY, CDR2 SVGAGI (reference sequence). The DNA for the CDR3 is TGTGCCAGCACCGACGGGGGTAATACGCAGTATTTT. Translation gives CASTDGGNTQYF.